Below, 31 T cell receptor beta chains from the same sample are listed, as sequenced in a study of T cells in Graves' hyperthyroidism and ophthalmopathy. It was RNA transcripts that yielded the amplified TCR beta CDR3 regions. Carried out on the TCR CDR3, a first-round RT-PCR used the HTBI primer set. MiXCR was run by TCRdb on the multiplex PCR reads, yielding one entry per CDR3 protein. The repertoire holds 200,000 to 250,000 distinct CDR3 sequences, with around 15% as singletons. Sample: blood. These receptors all stem from a young woman with Graves' ophthalmopathy.

Only one count was recorded for this clonotype. The chain employs TRBV11-2 and TRBJ2-7; the D gene is possibly TRBD2 (5 bases). Germline assignment: CDR1 SGHAT and CDR2 FQNNGV. The CDR3 loop spans 17 amino acids. The germline V and J ends were trimmed by 3 bases and 2 bases, with 20 bases remaining between them. This chain's CDR3 is CASSFVTSRSLAYEQYF. As DNA, the CDR3 is TGTGCCAGCAGCTTTGTAACTAGTCGAAGCTTGGCCTACGAGCAGTACTTC.

Ten or more counts support this clonotype. The chain's CDR3 is CASGPQGVEGEAFF. The CDR3 DNA is TGTGCTAGTGGACCACAGGGGGTTGAGGGTGAAGCTTTCTTT. The J gene is TRBJ1-1, the V gene TRBV12-5; 8 positions match TRBD1. J lost 7 bases, V lost 6 bases, and 10 bases had no gene match. This CDR3 has 14 amino acids. In germline, CDR1 is LGHNT, CDR2 FRNRAP.

This clonotype has a count of ten or more. This chain uses TRBV5-8 with TRBJ1-2, with TRBD1 as a possible D gene (5 bases). CDR1 is SGHTS and CDR2 is YDEGEE in the germline V gene. CDR3 length: 15 residues. Trimming left V 3 bases short and J 2 bases short, with 14 bases between. The CDR3 loop is CASSSARDLNYGYTF. CDR3 coding DNA: TGTGCCAGCAGCTCGGCCAGGGACCTAAACTATGGCTACACCTTC.

This clonotype showed up many times. The chain uses TRBV4-1 and TRBJ1-1; D unclear. The CDR3 has 13 amino acids. The germline CDR1 and CDR2 sequences are MGHRA and YSYEKL. V was pared by 2 bases and J by 1 base, with 5 bases between. The CDR3 DNA reads as TGCGCCAGCAGCCAAAGTAGGAACACTGAAGCTTTCTTT. It is translated as CASSQSRNTEAFF.

This clonotype was seen repeatedly, ten times or more. The chain links TRBV11-3 to TRBJ2-2, with a tentative D call TRBD2 (5 bases). This CDR3 has 18 amino acids. Trimming left V 5 bases short and J 6 bases short, with 25 bases between. CDR1 is SGHNT, CDR2 YENEEA, per germline. The CDR3 region has the DNA TGTGCCAGCAGCGAGCGGATCGTTGGACGCCGGTTGTCCGGGGAGCTGTTTTTT. Translated, it gives CASSERIVGRRLSGELFF.

In its sample, this clonotype was seen many times. The chain employs TRBV28 and TRBJ2-7, with D perhaps TRBD1 (6 bases). The V gene's germline CDR1 is MDHEN and CDR2 SYDVKM. V lost 7 bases and J lost 0, with 16 bases in between. This CDR3 spans 15 amino acids. The CDR3, as DNA: TGTGCCAGCATAAAGACGGGACACCCCTCCTACGAGCAGTACTTC. Translating it yields CASIKTGHPSYEQYF.

This chain uses TRBV20-1 with TRBJ1-6; D uncertain. V dropped 3 bases and J dropped 7 bases, with 16 bases sitting between them. Germline loops: CDR1 DFQATT, CDR2 SNEGSKA (reference sequence). The CDR3 covers 15 residues. The CDR3 DNA reads TGCAGTGCTAGCCGATCCCGGGGTGAAAATTCACCCCTCCACTTT. It specifies CSASRSRGENSPLHF.

This chain connects TRBV7-8 to TRBJ1-1; a possible D gene is TRBD1 (6 bases). Germline V CDR1 and CDR2: SGHVS, FQNEAQ. The CDR3 extends over 14 amino acids. V shed 6 bases and J shed 3 bases, with 14 bases lying between them. CDR3 coding DNA: TGTGCCAGCAGTTTACTACAGGGCGACACTGAAGCTTTCTTT. It is translated as CASSLLQGDTEAFF.

In this sample, this clonotype turned up many times. The CDR3 DNA is TGTGCCAGCAGCTTGATGTCTAGCGGAGTCACAGATACGCAGTATTTT. It encodes CASSLMSSGVTDTQYF. This chain links TRBV5-6 with TRBJ2-3; 7 bases map to TRBD2. The CDR3 has 16 amino acids. Germline V gene lookup returns CDR1 SGHDT and CDR2 YYEEEE. The V and J ends lost 1 base and 2 bases, in that order; junction bases with no gene match: 7. Full variable domain (rest looked up from reference TRBV5-6 and TRBJ2-3): DAGVTQSPTHLIKTRGQQVTLRCSPKSGHDTVSWYQQALGQGPQFIFQYYEEEERQRGNFPDRFSGHQFPNYSSELNVNALLLGDSALYLCASSLMSSGVTDTQYFGPGTRLTVL.

The chain joins TRBV19 to TRBJ2-1; 11 bases fit TRBD2. With 6 bases clipped from V and 3 bases from J, the junction kept 4 bases outside the gene matches. CDR3 length equals 15 residues. Germline loops: CDR1 LNHDA, CDR2 SQIVND (reference sequence). CDR3 sequence (DNA): TGTGCCAGTAGCATACTAGCGGGGGACTACAATGAGCAGTTCTTC. Translating it yields CASSILAGDYNEQFF.

This clonotype was counted many times. The chain combines TRBV7-9 with TRBJ1-6, with 7 bases identical to TRBD1. CDR1 is SEHNR, CDR2 FQNEAQ, per germline (reference sequence). This CDR3 contains 18 residues. V dropped 5 bases and J dropped 0; count of bases not matched to a gene: 10. Here the CDR3 reads CASSLGDSQASYNSPLHF. The DNA for the CDR3 is TGTGCCAGCAGCCTCGGGGACAGCCAAGCCTCCTATAATTCACCCCTCCACTTT.

This clonotype was detected many times. The V call is TRBV6-6, the J call TRBJ1-3; no firm D call. Germline V gene data show CDR1 as MNHNY and CDR2 as SVGAGI (reference sequence). The CDR3 has 18 amino acids. The ends were cut back, 0 bases at V and 1 base at J, with 16 bases in the middle. Here the CDR3 reads CASSYSPRIGLSGNTIYF. The CDR3 coding sequence is TGTGCCAGCAGTTACTCTCCCCGAATTGGGTTATCTGGAAACACCATATATTTT.

This clonotype was counted many times. The genes are TRBV27 and TRBJ2-7; TRBD1 is a possible D gene (6 bases). CDR3 size: 15 residues. Per germline, CDR1 MNHEY and CDR2 SMNVEV (reference sequence). V lost 3 bases and J 1 base, leaving 13 bases between the germline ends. The CDR3 sequence: CASSFSTGKSYEQYF. The CDR3 DNA is TGTGCCAGCAGTTTCTCAACAGGGAAATCCTACGAGCAGTACTTC.

This clonotype was seen repeatedly, ten times or more. This chain uses TRBV19 with TRBJ2-2, with TRBD1 identical over 10 bases. Germline assignment: CDR1 LNHDA and CDR2 SQIVND (reference sequence). After removal of 7 bases from V and 5 bases from J, the junction contained 7 bases not matched to a gene. The CDR3 is 15 residues long. The CDR3 loop reads CASTPTGGWTGELFF. The CDR3 DNA sequence: TGTGCCAGTACCCCGACAGGGGGCTGGACCGGGGAGCTGTTTTTT. Filled out from reference TRBV19 and TRBJ2-2, the complete variable domain reads DGGITQSPKYLFRKEGQNVTLSCEQNLNHDAMYWYRQDPGQGLRLIYYSQIVNDFQKGDIAEGYSVSREKKESFPLTVTSAQKNPTAFYLCASTPTGGWTGELFFGEGSRLTVL.

This clonotype was detected ten times or more. The chain employs TRBV11-2 and TRBJ2-2; TRBD2 aligns across 13 bases. Germline V gene lookup returns CDR1 SGHAT and CDR2 FQNNGV. The CDR3 has 16 amino acids. Trimming cost V 5 bases and J 4 bases; bases outside gene matches: 4. CDR3 in amino acids: CASSPGLAGVTGELFF. DNA of the CDR3: TGTGCCAGCAGCCCCGGACTAGCGGGAGTCACCGGGGAGCTGTTTTTT.

The chain's CDR3 is CANKSGNTLLEQFF. The CDR3 DNA follows: TGTGCCAACAAAAGCGGGAACACCCTTCTTGAGCAGTTCTTC. The chain combines TRBV27 with TRBJ2-1; TRBD2 aligns across 7 bases. The V and J ends lost 10 bases and 9 bases, in that order; junction bases with no gene match: 15. This CDR3 has 14 amino acids. Germline V gives CDR1 MNHEY, CDR2 SMNVEV (reference sequence).

This clonotype has at least ten counts. The chain is built from TRBV5-1 and TRBJ2-2; tentatively, D is TRBD1 (6 bases). CDR1 and CDR2 from the germline V gene are SGHRS and YFSETQ. The length of the CDR3 is 18 residues. The V end lost 1 base, the J end lost 3 bases, and 19 bases lay between the germline ends. CDR3 nucleotide sequence: TGCGCCAGCAGCTTGAACGGCGCCCGAGGGGGATACACCGGGGAGCTGTTTTTT. Translation: CASSLNGARGGYTGELFF.

This clonotype has a count of ten or more. The chain carries TRBV20-1 and TRBJ1-1, with a tentative D call TRBD1 (5 bases). CDR1 and CDR2 from the germline V gene are DFQATT and SNEGSKA (reference sequence). The CDR3 covers 14 residues. The V and J ends lost 0 bases and 8 bases respectively, with 16 bases between them. In nucleotides, the CDR3 is TGCAGTGCTAGAGAGACAGAGAAGTCATTAGAAGCTTTCTTT. Translation gives CSARETEKSLEAFF.

Turning to this clonotype: This sequence may be a read error, since a much larger clone differs from it by one base. This chain connects TRBV29-1 to TRBJ2-7, with 9 bases identical to TRBD1. Germline lookup yields CDR1 SQVTM and CDR2 ANQGSEA. V shed 7 bases, J shed 0 bases, and the junction held 4 bases outside the gene matches. The CDR3 contains 13 residues. The CDR3 bases are TGCAGCGCTGGGACAGGGACCTCCTACGAGCAGTACTTC. Amino acids: CSAGTGTSYEQYF.

This clonotype has ten or more counts. This chain connects TRBV30 to TRBJ2-1, with TRBD2 as a possible D gene (6 bases). Germline values: CDR1 GTSNPN, CDR2 SVGIG (reference sequence). Trimming shortened V by 5 bases and J by 1 base, and 12 bases separated the two germline ends. CDR3 length: 14 amino acids. The CDR3 here is CAWAHGGSYNEQFF. CDR3 bases: TGTGCCTGGGCCCACGGGGGATCCTACAATGAGCAGTTCTTC. The full variable domain, in which reference TRBV30 and TRBJ2-1 provide the parts outside the CDR3, is SQTIHQWPATLVQPVGSPLSLECTVEGTSNPNLYWYRQAAGRGLQLLFYSVGIGQISSEVPQNLSASRPQDRQFILSSKKLLLSDSGFYLCAWAHGGSYNEQFFGPGTRLTVL.

Ten or more counts support this clonotype. The rearrangement links TRBV3-1 to TRBJ1-1; D unresolved. Germline CDR1 LGHDT, CDR2 YNNKEL (reference sequence). V was clipped by 1 base and J by 10 bases, with 22 bases between them. CDR3 length equals 16 residues. In DNA, the CDR3 is TGTGCCAGCAGCCAAGTCCGGCGGAGTCTTCCTCAAGGAGCTTTCTTT. This gives the protein CASSQVRRSLPQGAFF.

This clonotype was observed at least ten times. This chain joins TRBV20-1 and TRBJ1-2, with D possibly TRBD1 on 5 matching bases. The CDR3 extends over 14 amino acids. The V end lost 6 bases, the J end lost 3 bases, and 17 bases lay between the germline ends. The germline V gene encodes CDR1 DFQATT and CDR2 SNEGSKA (reference sequence). This CDR3 is CSAPVGGGDYGYTF. In nucleotides, the CDR3 is TGCAGTGCCCCGGTGGGGGGGGGGGACTATGGCTACACCTTC.

This clonotype was seen ten or more times. The J gene is TRBJ1-2, the V gene TRBV9; D remains unclear. The V gene's germline CDR1 is SGDLS and CDR2 YYNGEE. CDR3 size: 13 residues. Trimming stripped 4 bases from V and 4 bases from J, with 11 bases between. CDR3 sequence (DNA): TGTGCCAGCAGCACCGACACCTCCTATGGCTACACCTTC. Its translation is CASSTDTSYGYTF.

In its sample, this clonotype was seen many times. V and J are TRBV5-1 and TRBJ2-2; D call uncertain. Germline CDR1 SGHRS, CDR2 YFSETQ. Trimming took off 1 base at V and 3 bases at J, with 7 bases between the two ends. This CDR3 comprises 14 residues. The CDR3, as DNA: TGCGCCAGCAGCTTGAACGTCTACACCGGGGAGCTGTTTTTT. This encodes CASSLNVYTGELFF.

The chain has TRBV19 and TRBJ2-4, with a possible D match to TRBD1 (6 bases). The germline V gene encodes CDR1 LNHDA and CDR2 SQIVND (reference sequence). The CDR3 is made up of 15 amino acids. Between the trimmed V and J ends, which lost 5 bases and 2 bases, there was a span of 13 bases. The CDR3 DNA reads TGTGCCAGTAGTCCCTTACAGGGTACCAAAAACATTCAGTACTTC. It codes for CASSPLQGTKNIQYF.

The CDR3 sequence: CSVSYPRTSGRANNEQFF. As DNA, the CDR3 is TGCAGCGTCTCCTACCCCCGGACTAGCGGGAGGGCAAACAATGAGCAGTTCTTC. V gene TRBV29-1 combines with J gene TRBJ2-1, with 15 bases lining up with TRBD2. CDR3 length: 18 residues. J lost 5 bases, V lost 6 bases, and 14 bases had no gene match. Germline V CDR1 and CDR2: SQVTM, ANQGSEA.

This clonotype was observed many times. This may stem from a read error, because a much larger clone lies one nucleotide away. The genes are TRBV7-9 and TRBJ1-1; D gene ambiguous. The CDR3 totals 13 residues. V was shortened by 3 bases and J by 0 bases, with 5 bases between the two germline ends. The V gene's germline CDR1 is SEHNR and CDR2 FQNEAQ (reference sequence). The CDR3 loop reads CASSFAMNTEAFF. DNA of the CDR3: TGTGCCAGCAGCTTCGCGATGAACACTGAAGCTTTCTTT.

As DNA, the CDR3 is TGCAGTGCTAGCCCGGCGCGAGCCTATGGCTACACCTTC. It codes for CSASPARAYGYTF. The J gene is TRBJ1-2, the V gene TRBV20-1; D is ambiguous. Trimming shortened V by 3 bases and J by 4 bases, and 12 bases separated the two germline ends. Germline V CDR1 and CDR2: DFQATT, SNEGSKA (reference sequence). CDR3 size: 13 residues.

This clonotype showed up many times. The rearrangement joins TRBV20-1 to TRBJ1-2, with unresolved D. The V gene lost 8 bases and the J gene lost 5 bases, with 21 bases spanning the gap. CDR3 length equals 14 residues. CDR1 is DFQATT, CDR2 SNEGSKA, per germline (reference sequence). CDR3 bases: TGCAGTACCCAAGCTCCCGCCCAATGGTATGGCTACACCTTC. Protein sequence: CSTQAPAQWYGYTF.

This clonotype was seen at least ten times. J is TRBJ2-5 and V is TRBV9, with D uncertain. The V end lost 4 bases, the J end lost 2 bases, and 15 bases lay between the germline ends. The germline V gene encodes CDR1 SGDLS and CDR2 YYNGEE. CDR3 length: 15 residues. CDR3 loop: CASSQGGAIQETQYF. The CDR3, as DNA: TGTGCCAGCAGCCAAGGCGGAGCGATTCAAGAGACCCAGTACTTC.

This clonotype was detected a few times. V and J are TRBV4-1 and TRBJ1-2; tentative D call: TRBD1 (6 bases). V was trimmed by 3 bases and J by 6 bases, leaving 17 bases between them. This CDR3 has 15 residues. Germline V gene data show CDR1 as MGHRA and CDR2 as YSYEKL. In DNA, the CDR3 is TGCGCCAGCAGCCAGAGGGGGGGCCTCGTACATGGCTACACCTTC. It encodes CASSQRGGLVHGYTF.